A selection of T cell receptor beta chains follows, all from one sample in a study of CD8+CD57+ T cells in acquired aplastic anemia. Using its own MiXCR run on the reads, TCRdb lists one record per CDR3 protein. Of around 180,000 distinct CDR3 sequences listed, 63% were seen once; the top ten hold about 50%. What was sequenced was sorted CD4+, CD8+, or CD8+CD57+ T cells (not recorded which) from PBMCs. The origin of the receptors is a human donor in good health. CDR3s include the opening cysteine and the closing phenylalanine or tryptophan. A D gene is named only where the DNA matches it firmly. Only part of the rows carry a size: once, few, many, or a class if the clone is expanded.

d_gene	v_gene	abundance	j_gene	CDR3aa	CDR3nt
TRBD1	TRBV7-9	many	TRBJ2-5	CASSLDYRTGLQETQYF	TGTGCCAGCAGCTTAGACTACAGGACAGGGCTACAAGAGACCCAGTACTTC
-	TRBV7-8	-	TRBJ1-2	CASSEEGGNYGYTF	TGTGCCAGCAGCGAGGAGGGGGGTAACTATGGCTACACCTTC
TRBD1	TRBV29-1	few	TRBJ2-1	CSGKQGANEQFF	TGCAGCGGGAAACAGGGGGCAAATGAGCAGTTCTTC
-	TRBV6-6	many	TRBJ2-2	CASSSVVDGELFF	TGTGCCAGCAGTAGCGTAGTGGACGGGGAGCTGTTTTTT
TRBD1	TRBV15	-	TRBJ1-1	CATSRSRQGGRTEAFF	TGTGCCACCAGCAGATCCCGACAGGGTGGTCGCACTGAAGCTTTCTTT
-	TRBV7-2	-	TRBJ1-1	CASVRTEWGNRAEAFF	TGTGCCAGCGTTCGAACCGAATGGGGGAACAGAGCTGAAGCTTTCTTT
-	TRBV20-1	-	TRBJ1-2	CSASTGRSYGYTF	TGCAGTGCTAGTACAGGTCGCAGCTATGGCTACACCTTC
-	TRBV4-1	many	TRBJ2-5	CASSQGTIQETQYF	TGCGCCAGCAGCCAAGGGACCATACAAGAGACCCAGTACTTC
TRBD2	TRBV24-1	-	TRBJ2-2	CATSDTPRGGETGELFF	TGTGCCACCAGTGATACTCCGCGGGGGGGCGAGACCGGGGAGCTGTTTTTT
-	TRBV10-3	-	TRBJ2-5	CAISWAWGTQETQYF	TGTGCCATCAGTTGGGCCTGGGGGACCCAAGAGACCCAGTACTTC